This TCR beta chain derives from a study of T cell changes during pregnancy in multiple sclerosis. Trimming at V came to 4 bases and at J to 7 bases, leaving 4 bases not matched to a gene. The length of the CDR3 is 13 residues. From germline, CDR1 is SGHAT and CDR2 FQDESV (reference sequence). This clone is a singleton in its sample. TCRdb's table, derived via immunoSEQ multiplex PCR, lists solely in-frame clones and lacks some. The sample holds around 53,000 clones, roughly nine tenths seen once. The material was CD8+ T cells from peripheral blood mononuclear cells, obtained before pregnancy. The sequence came from a female donor with multiple sclerosis, enrolled in a pregnancy study. The rearrangement uses TRBV11-1 and TRBJ1-5; 7 bases fit TRBD1. CDR3 DNA sequence: TGTGCCAGCAGCTCTCTAGGGGGCCAGCCCCAGCATTTT. It translates to CASSSLGGQPQHF.